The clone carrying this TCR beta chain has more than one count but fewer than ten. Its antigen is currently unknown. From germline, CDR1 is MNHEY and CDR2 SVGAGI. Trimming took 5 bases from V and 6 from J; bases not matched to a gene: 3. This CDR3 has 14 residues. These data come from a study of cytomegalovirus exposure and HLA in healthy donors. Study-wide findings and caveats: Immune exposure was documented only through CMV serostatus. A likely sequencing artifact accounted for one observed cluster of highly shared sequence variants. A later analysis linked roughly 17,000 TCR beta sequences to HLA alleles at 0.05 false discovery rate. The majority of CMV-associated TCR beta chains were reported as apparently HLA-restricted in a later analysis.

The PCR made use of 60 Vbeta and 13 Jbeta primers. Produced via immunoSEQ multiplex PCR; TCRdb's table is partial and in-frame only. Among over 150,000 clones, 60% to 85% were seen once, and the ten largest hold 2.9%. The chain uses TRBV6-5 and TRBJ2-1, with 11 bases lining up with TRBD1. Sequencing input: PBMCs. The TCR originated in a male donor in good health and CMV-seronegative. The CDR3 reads CASSDGTGGNEQFF. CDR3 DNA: TGTGCCAGCAGTGACGGGACAGGGGGCAATGAGCAGTTCTTC.